These T cell receptor beta chains were read from a single sample in a study of T cell responses to AZD1222 COVID-19 vaccine. The table came from immunoSEQ multiplex PCR; TCRdb's copy has only in-frame clones and leaves some out. Among about 120,000 clones listed, around nine tenths were seen once. The sample here was peripheral blood, taken on day 0 of AZD1222 vaccination. The source is an adult in good health. Each CDR3 is given with its conserved first and last residue. Fields, in order: D gene, J gene, V gene, clone size, CDR3 DNA, CDR3 protein. D genes are given only for firm matches. Rows may omit the clone size; those that give it use once, few, many or a size class.

NA	TRBJ2-1	TRBV3-1/TRBV3-2	NA	TGTGCCAGCAGCCAAGAGGGGAAGTACAATGAGCAGTTCTTC	CASSQEGKYNEQFF
NA	TRBJ1-1	TRBV3-1/TRBV3-2	few	TGTGCCAGCAGCCAAGGGGCCGGGACTGAAGCTTTCTTT	CASSQGAGTEAFF
TRBD2	TRBJ2-2	TRBV5-1	NA	TGCGCCAGCAGCTCCGGACTAGCGGGAGGGTACGGGGAGCTGTTTTTT	CASSSGLAGGYGELFF
NA	TRBJ2-2	TRBV4-2	once	TGTGCCAGCAGCCCCAGGGGCGACGGGGAGCTGTTTTTT	CASSPRGDGELFF
TRBD1	TRBJ2-5	TRBV13	NA	TGTGCCAGCAGCTTAAGGCAGGGGGCCCAAGAGACCCAGTACTTC	CASSLRQGAQETQYF
TRBD1	TRBJ2-2	TRBV4-1	NA	TGCGCCAGCAGCCGCGCCGGGACAGGGAACACCGGGGAGCTGTTTTTT	CASSRAGTGNTGELFF
NA	TRBJ1-5	TRBV27	NA	TGTGCCAGCAGATGGGATAGCAATCAGCCCCAGCATTTT	CASRWDSNQPQHF
NA	TRBJ1-4	TRBV5-1	NA	TGCGCCAGCAGAACAGGGATTACTAATGAAAAACTGTTTTTT	CASRTGITNEKLFF
TRBD1	TRBJ2-5	TRBV5-5	once	TGTGCCAGCAGCCGCAACAGGGGCGGAGAGACCCAGTACTTC	CASSRNRGGETQYF
NA	TRBJ2-7	TRBV9	NA	TGTGCCAGCAGCGTAGGCGGGTCAGGGGAGTCCTACGAGCAGTACTTC	CASSVGGSGESYEQYF
TRBD1	TRBJ2-5	TRBV9	NA	TGTGCCAGCAGCGTAGGACAGGGGTGGGAGACCCAGTACTTC	CASSVGQGWETQYF
NA	TRBJ1-2	TRBV6-4	NA	TGTGCCAGCAGTGCCGGAACGGGCTATGGCTACACCTTC	CASSAGTGYGYTF
TRBD1	TRBJ1-5	TRBV6-5	once	TGTGCCAGCAGTTTAACAGGGGTGGAGCCCCAGCATTTT	CASSLTGVEPQHF
NA	TRBJ1-1	TRBV6-5	NA	TGTGCCAGCAGTCAGGGGTACTCGAACACTGAAGCTTTCTTT	CASSQGYSNTEAFF
NA	TRBJ2-7	TRBV15	NA	TGTGCCACCAGCAGAGCCGACAGGCAGCTAAGGTCCTACGAGCAGTACTTC	CATSRADRQLRSYEQYF
TRBD1	TRBJ1-1	TRBV28	NA	TGTGCCGGTAGACAGGGGGCTGGGACTGAAGCTTTCTTT	CAGRQGAGTEAFF
NA	TRBJ2-7	TRBV10-3	NA	TGTGCCATCAGTGACACAGGGAGCTCCTACGAGCAGTACTTC	CAISDTGSSYEQYF
NA	TRBJ2-7	TRBV7-9	NA	TGTGCCAGCAGCTTAGGGGGGAGTGCCTACGAGCAGTACTTC	CASSLGGSAYEQYF
NA	TRBJ2-7	TRBV6-5	NA	TGTGCCAGCCGAGCTGCGACAGACAGCTCCTACGAGCAGTACTTC	CASRAATDSSYEQYF
NA	TRBJ1-2	TRBV10-1	NA	TGCGCCAGCAGTGAAGGAGTAGGGGTGAGTTATTATGGCTACACCTTC	CASSEGVGVSYYGYTF
TRBD2	TRBJ2-1	TRBV5-1	NA	TGCGCCAGCAGTTCACTAGCGGGAGGGAGGGACTCCTACAATGAGCAGTTCTTC	CASSSLAGGRDSYNEQFF
NA	TRBJ1-1	TRBV7-2	NA	TGTGCCAGCAGTCAGACCCCGGGGCAAATGAACACTGAAGCTTTCTTT	CASSQTPGQMNTEAFF
TRBD1	TRBJ1-4	TRBV7-9	NA	TGTGCCAGCAGCTCAGCCGGGACAGATAATGAAAAACTGTTTTTT	CASSSAGTDNEKLFF
NA	TRBJ1-6	TRBV27	NA	TGTGCCAGCAGTATCCGTCCCTCTAATTCACCCCTCCACTTT	CASSIRPSNSPLHF
TRBD1	TRBJ1-2	TRBV25-1	once	TGTGCCAGCAGTCAACCCGGACAGGGTGATGGCTACACCTTC	CASSQPGQGDGYTF
NA	TRBJ1-1	TRBV3-1/TRBV3-2	once	TGTGCCAGCAGCCGGTTGAACACTGAAGCTTTCTTT	CASSRLNTEAFF